The clone carrying this TCR beta chain appeared a few times. This record comes from a study of T cells after yellow fever vaccination. V shed 0 bases, J shed 3 bases, and the junction held 5 bases outside the gene matches. Germline V lookup: CDR1 SGDLS, CDR2 YYNGEE. CDR3 length: 15 amino acids. TCRdb passed the 5' RACE reads through MiXCR, listing each CDR3 protein once. The sample contains some 240,000 distinct CDR3 sequences, roughly 5.6% of which appear only once. Here the sequenced sample was CD4+ T cells sorted from PBMCs, taken on the day of the yellow fever booster vaccination. This clonotype was sampled from a man between 18 and 35 years old who received the YFV17D yellow fever vaccine. The chain has TRBV9 and TRBJ2-7; 8 bases fit TRBD1. CDR3 sequence: CASSVGGQDLYEQYF. DNA for the CDR3: TGTGCCAGCAGCGTAGGGGGACAGGACCTCTACGAGCAGTACTTC.